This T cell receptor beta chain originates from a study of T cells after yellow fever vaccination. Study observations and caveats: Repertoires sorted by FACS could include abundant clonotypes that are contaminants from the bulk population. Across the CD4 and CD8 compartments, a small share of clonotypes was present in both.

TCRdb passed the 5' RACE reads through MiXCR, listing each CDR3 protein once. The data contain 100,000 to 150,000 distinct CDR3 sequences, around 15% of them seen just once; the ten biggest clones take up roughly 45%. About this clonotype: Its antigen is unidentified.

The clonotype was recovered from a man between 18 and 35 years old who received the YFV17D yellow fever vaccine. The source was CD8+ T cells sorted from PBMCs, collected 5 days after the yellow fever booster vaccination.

The CDR3 region is CSRDWENNEQFF. Written as DNA, the CDR3 is TGCAGTAGGGACTGGGAGAACAATGAGCAGTTCTTC. The rearrangement links TRBV20-1 to TRBJ2-1, with D perhaps TRBD2 (6 bases). This CDR3 region has 12 residues. CDR1 and CDR2 from the germline V gene are DFQATT and SNEGSKA (reference sequence). V was trimmed by 8 bases and J by 5 bases, leaving 13 bases between them.